A single sample gave rise to the 28 T cell receptor beta chains below, sequenced in a study of early T cells in non-severe SARS-CoV-2 infection. TCRdb passed the 5' RACE reads through MiXCR, listing each CDR3 protein once. The table records some 22,000 distinct CDR3 sequences, about 4% of them present only once. Sequencing input: whole blood. The receptors derive from an adult who was a healthcare worker with PCR-confirmed SARS-CoV-2 infection or an uninfected control (not recorded which).

The table lists this clonotype with a few counts. V usage is TRBV3-1 and J usage is TRBJ2-3, with D perhaps TRBD2 (6 bases). Germline assignment: CDR1 LGHDT and CDR2 YNNKEL (reference sequence). V was shortened by 4 bases and J by 2 bases, with 28 bases between the two germline ends. The CDR3 runs to 20 residues. The CDR3 reads CASSPPTPTGTPFPTDTQYF. In DNA, the CDR3 is TGTGCCAGCAGCCCCCCCACCCCGACCGGGACTCCCTTTCCCACAGATACGCAGTATTTT.

This clonotype has ten or more counts. The V and J genes are TRBV6-1 and TRBJ1-1, with no clear D. The germline V gene has CDR1 MNHNS and CDR2 SASEGT. This CDR3 spans 13 amino acids. Trimming pared 3 bases from V and 9 bases from J, leaving 14 bases between. The DNA of the CDR3 is TGTGCCAGCAGTGATACTCAGAACCTTAAAGCTTTCTTT. Protein sequence: CASSDTQNLKAFF.

This clonotype was detected ten times or more. V is TRBV14 and J is TRBJ2-5; TRBD2 is a possible D gene (5 bases). From germline, CDR1 is SGHDN and CDR2 FVKESK. This CDR3 comprises 15 residues. Trimming took 0 bases from V and 4 from J, leaving 12 bases between them. This chain's CDR3 is CASSQEWSSRETQYF. The CDR3 DNA reads TGTGCCAGCAGCCAAGAGTGGTCTAGCCGAGAGACCCAGTACTTC.

The chain joins TRBV12-3 or TRBV12-4 to TRBJ2-7, with D uncertain. V lost 0 bases and J 0 bases, leaving 6 bases between the germline ends. The CDR3 runs to 14 residues. The CDR3 loop is CASSLARYSYEQYF. CDR3 sequence (DNA): TGTGCCAGCAGTTTAGCACGGTACTCCTACGAGCAGTACTTC.

This clonotype showed up many times. This chain uses TRBV5-1 with TRBJ2-1, with D hard to call. This CDR3 is 11 amino acids long. V was clipped by 0 bases and J by 6 bases, with 1 base between them. Germline V gene data show CDR1 as SGHRS and CDR2 as YFSETQ. This CDR3 reads CASSLANEQFF. CDR3 coding DNA: TGCGCCAGCAGCTTGGCCAATGAGCAGTTCTTC. The whole variable domain, filled in from reference TRBV5-1 and TRBJ2-1, reads KAGVTQTPRYLIKTRGQQVTLSCSPISGHRSVSWYQQTPGQGLQFLFEYFSETQRNKGNFPGRFSGRQFSNSRSEMNVSTLELGDSALYLCASSLANEQFFGPGTRLTVL.

This clonotype was found many times. The chain links TRBV7-2 to TRBJ2-7, with D possibly TRBD1 on 5 matching bases. The CDR3 is 12 amino acids. CDR1 SGHTA and CDR2 FQGNSA come from the germline V gene. Trimming removed 2 bases at V and 10 bases at J, with 12 bases between. The CDR3 region is CASSLFGAPQYF. The DNA for the CDR3 is TGTGCCAGCAGCTTATTTGGGGCCCCCCAGTACTTC.

The V and J genes are TRBV7-2 and TRBJ2-1, with D possibly matching TRBD2 (6 bases). Trimming left V 1 base short and J 10 bases short, with 20 bases between. The CDR3 has 16 residues. Germline CDR1 and CDR2: SGHTA and FQGNSA. The CDR3, as DNA: TGTGCCAGCAGCTTAGGTCACCGGGACTCCCCGAGGGAGCAGTTCTTC. Protein product: CASSLGHRDSPREQFF.

This clonotype was recorded at least ten times. The J gene is TRBJ2-4, the V gene TRBV28; the D gene is possibly TRBD1 (5 bases). CDR1 is MDHEN and CDR2 is SYDVKM in the germline V gene. Trimming stripped 1 base from V and 0 bases from J, with 13 bases between. This CDR3 has 17 residues. CDR3 coding DNA: TGTGCCAGCAGTTTATTTGACAGCCCCATAGCCAAAAACATTCAGTACTTC. Translation: CASSLFDSPIAKNIQYF.

The chain recombines TRBV7-9 with TRBJ2-1, with D perhaps being TRBD1 or TRBD2 (5 bases each). This CDR3 spans 14 amino acids. The V gene's germline CDR1 is SEHNR and CDR2 FQNEAQ (reference sequence). Trimming took 3 bases from V and 5 from J, leaving 11 bases between them. CDR3 residues: CASSFRDGNNEQFF. In DNA form, the CDR3 reads TGTGCCAGCAGCTTCCGGGACGGCAACAATGAGCAGTTCTTC. Drawing the rest from reference TRBV7-9 and TRBJ2-1, the complete variable domain is DTGVSQNPRHKITKRGQNVTFRCDPISEHNRLYWYRQTLGQGPEFLTYFQNEAQLEKSRLLSDRFSAERPKGSFSTLEIQRTEQGDSAMYLCASSFRDGNNEQFFGPGTRLTVL.

In its sample, this clonotype was seen a few times. The chain couples TRBV10-2 to TRBJ2-7; D remains unclear. V lost 2 bases, J lost 1 base, and 3 bases lay in between. The CDR3 is 12 residues long. Germline V gives CDR1 WSHSY, CDR2 SAAADI. The CDR3 region is CASSEASYEQYF. CDR3 sequence (DNA): TGCGCCAGCAGTGAGGCGTCCTACGAGCAGTACTTC.

V and J are TRBV7-2 and TRBJ1-6, with D unclear. V was pared by 4 bases and J by 6 bases, with 10 bases between. This CDR3 spans 14 amino acids. In germline, CDR1 is SGHTA, CDR2 FQGNSA. CDR3 in amino acids: CASSSQFSNSPLHF. The CDR3, as DNA: TGTGCCAGCAGCTCTCAGTTCAGTAATTCACCCCTCCACTTT.

This clonotype is medium-sized. The chain employs TRBV10-3 and TRBJ1-2; no firm D call. This CDR3 comprises 12 residues. The V end was cut by 2 bases, the J end by 4 bases, with 5 bases between. Germline lookup yields CDR1 ENHRY and CDR2 SYGVKD. Here the CDR3 reads CAISERVYGYTF. CDR3 nucleotides: TGTGCCATCAGTGAGCGAGTCTATGGCTACACCTTC.

In its sample, this clonotype is medium-sized. The chain links TRBV7-9 to TRBJ1-5; the match to TRBD1 covers 8 bases. Trimming took 5 bases from V and 4 from J; bases not matched to a gene: 4. CDR1 is SEHNR, CDR2 FQNEAQ, per germline (reference sequence). The CDR3 length is 14 residues. Here the CDR3 reads CASSPGGGNQPQHF. The DNA of the CDR3 is TGTGCCAGCAGCCCAGGGGGCGGGAATCAGCCCCAGCATTTT.

This clonotype showed up many times. The rearrangement uses TRBV7-6 and TRBJ1-2; 12 bases match TRBD1. The CDR3 loop spans 16 amino acids. Looked up from germline, CDR1 is SGHVS and CDR2 is FNYEAQ. Trimming cost V 2 bases and J 4 bases; bases outside gene matches: 5. CDR3 nucleotides: TGTGCCAGCAGCTTATTTGCGGGACAGGGGGCCTATGGCTACACCTTC. Translating gives CASSLFAGQGAYGYTF. Variable domain in full (rest from reference TRBV7-6 and TRBJ1-2): GAGVSQSPRYKVTKRGQDVALRCDPISGHVSLYWYRQALGQGPEFLTYFNYEAQQDKSGLPNDRFSAERPEGSISTLTIQRTEQRDSAMYRCASSLFAGQGAYGYTFGSGTRLTVV.

By proportion, this clonotype is medium-sized (0.01 to 0.1%). This chain uses TRBV10-3 with TRBJ2-2; D gene ambiguous. CDR1 and CDR2 (germline): ENHRY, SYGVKD. The CDR3 loop spans 12 amino acids. V lost 8 bases to trimming and J lost 5 bases, with 9 bases between them. DNA for the CDR3: TGTGCCATCGGTTGGGGAACCGGGGAGCTGTTTTTT. As protein: CAIGWGTGELFF.

The chain employs TRBV6-6 and TRBJ1-2, with D tentatively TRBD1 (6 bases). Between the trimmed V and J ends, which lost 5 bases and 6 bases, there was a span of 16 bases. Germline CDR1 reads MNHNY; CDR2 reads SVGAGI (reference sequence). The CDR3 is 14 amino acids. The CDR3 sequence: CASSPTGSGHGYTF. The CDR3 nucleotides read TGTGCCAGCAGTCCCACAGGGAGTGGGCATGGCTACACCTTC.

This clonotype was seen ten or more times. This chain connects TRBV7-2 to TRBJ2-7; 11 bases match TRBD2. The V and J ends lost 3 bases and 3 bases, in that order; junction bases with no gene match: 4. This CDR3 comprises 15 residues. CDR1 and CDR2 from the germline V gene are SGHTA and FQGNSA. Here the CDR3 reads CASSFSGGAGYEQYF. As DNA, the CDR3 is TGTGCCAGCAGCTTTAGCGGGGGGGCCGGCTACGAGCAGTACTTC.

This clonotype was counted at least ten times. The chain employs TRBV20-1 and TRBJ2-3; D might be TRBD2 (5 bases). Germline assignment: CDR1 DFQATT and CDR2 SNEGSKA (reference sequence). The V gene lost 3 bases and the J gene lost 3 bases, with 7 bases spanning the gap. This CDR3 comprises 12 residues. The CDR3 loop reads CSASGVTDTQYF. For the CDR3, the DNA is TGCAGTGCTAGCGGGGTGACAGATACGCAGTATTTT.

This clonotype occurred a few times. This chain links TRBV6-2 or TRBV6-3 with TRBJ2-1, with TRBD2 identical over 7 bases. The CDR3 spans 13 residues. V trimming: 4 bases; J trimming: 7 bases; junction bases outside the gene matches: 4. Germline CDR1 reads MNHEY; CDR2 reads SVGEGT. This CDR3 reads CASSSVRGNEQFF. CDR3 DNA: TGTGCCAGCAGTTCTGTGCGGGGGAATGAGCAGTTCTTC.

This clonotype qualifies as medium-sized. The chain couples TRBV5-1 to TRBJ2-7; 7 bases fit TRBD2. The CDR3 has 15 residues. J gave up 2 bases and V 7 bases, and 12 bases lay outside the gene matches. Germline CDR1 reads SGHRS; CDR2 reads YFSETQ. DNA for the CDR3: TGCGCCAGCGCCTCCGTCGGGGGGTTGACCTACGAGCAGTACTTC. Encoded protein: CASASVGGLTYEQYF.

This chain links TRBV7-8 with TRBJ2-7; 10 bases are a match to TRBD1. The length of the CDR3 is 13 residues. CDR1 and CDR2 from the germline V gene are SGHVS and FQNEAQ. The J segment lost 6 bases and the V segment lost 1 base, leaving 0 bases of the junction unmatched. The CDR3 DNA follows: TGTGCCAGCAGCTTAGGACAGGGGGCCGAGCAGTACTTC. Amino acid sequence: CASSLGQGAEQYF.

The CDR3 loop is CASRARADYTF. The CDR3 DNA sequence: TGTGCCAGCAGGGCGCGGGCAGACTACACCTTC. The chain combines TRBV2 with TRBJ1-2; D is unresolved. CDR1 and CDR2 (germline): SNHLY, FYNNEI. This CDR3 is built from 11 residues. The V gene lost 6 bases and the J gene lost 10 bases, with 12 bases spanning the gap.

The sample holds many counts of this clonotype. CDR3 in amino acids: CASSFGKANYGYTF. The DNA for the CDR3 is TGTGCCAGCAGCTTTGGGAAAGCTAACTATGGCTACACCTTC. J is TRBJ1-2 and V is TRBV13, with unresolved D. The V gene lost 3 bases and the J gene lost 0 bases, with 8 bases spanning the gap. Germline-derived CDR1 and CDR2 are PRHDT and FYEKMQ (reference sequence). This CDR3 region has 14 residues. The full variable domain, rest sourced from reference TRBV13 and TRBJ1-2, is AAGVIQSPRHLIKEKRETATLKCYPIPRHDTVYWYQQGPGQDPQFLISFYEKMQSDKGSIPDRFSAQQFSDYHSELNMSSLELGDSALYFCASSFGKANYGYTFGSGTRLTVV.

The gene calls are TRBV27 and TRBJ2-7, with 8 positions matching TRBD1. CDR3 size: 15 residues. CDR1 MNHEY and CDR2 SMNVEV come from the germline V gene (reference sequence). V dropped 6 bases and J dropped 4; count of bases not matched to a gene: 11. The DNA for the CDR3 is TGTGCCAGCAGCCCCCGCGGACAGGGAGATTACGAGCAGTACTTC. It yields the protein CASSPRGQGDYEQYF.

This clonotype came up many times. This chain connects TRBV20-1 to TRBJ2-5; 11 nucleotides align to TRBD2. Germline V lookup: CDR1 DFQATT, CDR2 SNEGSKA (reference sequence). The trim removed 3 bases at V and 1 base at J, leaving 1 base unmatched. The length of the CDR3 is 14 residues. This CDR3 is CSASSGGAQETQYF. DNA of the CDR3: TGCAGTGCTAGTAGCGGGGGGGCCCAAGAGACCCAGTACTTC.

This clonotype came up many times. The chain links TRBV10-3 to TRBJ2-3, with D possibly TRBD1 on 6 matching bases. CDR1 and CDR2 from the germline V gene are ENHRY and SYGVKD. The V and J ends lost 2 bases and 5 bases respectively, with 11 bases between them. This CDR3 has 14 amino acids. The CDR3: CAISEGGEGDTQYF. CDR3 DNA: TGTGCCATCAGTGAGGGGGGCGAGGGAGATACGCAGTATTTT.

At least ten counts were recorded for this clonotype. V and J are TRBV18 and TRBJ1-1; 8 bases align to TRBD1. The germline V gene encodes CDR1 KGHSH and CDR2 LQKENI. V gave up 3 bases and J gave up 0 bases; unmatched junction bases: 6. The CDR3 is made up of 16 amino acids. CDR3 bases: TGTGCCAGCTCACCCCGGGACAGGCCCATGAACACTGAAGCTTTCTTT. Encoded protein: CASSPRDRPMNTEAFF.

This clonotype was counted many times. V gene TRBV29-1 combines with J gene TRBJ1-2, with 7 nucleotides matching TRBD1. CDR3 length: 13 residues. Germline-derived CDR1 and CDR2 are SQVTM and ANQGSEA. V dropped 7 bases and J dropped 4; count of bases not matched to a gene: 9. CDR3 in DNA: TGCAGCGCGGGAAAGGGGGCTGCCTATGGCTACACCTTC. Its translation: CSAGKGAAYGYTF.